This is a list of T cell receptor beta chains from one sample in a study of blood T cell repertoires in COVID-19. The data were produced by immunoSEQ multiplex PCR, yet TCRdb's version contains in-frame clones alone and is incomplete. The sample holds 400,000 or so clones, about nine tenths seen once. What was sequenced was PBMCs or T cells enriched from blood (not recorded which). The receptors shown here come from a man aged 18 to 29 who had recovered from COVID-19. CDR3s include the opening cysteine and the closing phenylalanine or tryptophan. D genes are given only for firm matches. Expanded clones get a size class; other rows say once, few or many, or leave the size out.

v_gene,abundance,d_gene,j_gene,CDR3aa,CDR3nt
TRBV5-4,-,TRBD2,TRBJ2-1,CASSLRGGAYNEQFF,TGTGCCAGCAGCTTACGCGGGGGGGCTTACAATGAGCAGTTCTTC
TRBV19,-,-,TRBJ1-4,CASSTGGNEKLFF,TGTGCCAGTAGTACCGGGGGGAATGAAAAACTGTTTTTT
TRBV5-5,-,-,TRBJ1-1,CASSLARAGTEAFF,TGTGCCAGCAGCTTGGCCCGTGCGGGCACTGAAGCTTTCTTT
TRBV6-5,-,TRBD1,TRBJ2-7,CASRDRFHEQYF,TGTGCCAGCAGGGACAGGTTCCACGAGCAGTACTTC
TRBV5-1,-,-,TRBJ1-4,CASSLEWRETNEKLFF,TGCGCCAGCAGCTTGGAATGGAGGGAAACTAATGAAAAACTGTTTTTT
TRBV2,once,TRBD1,TRBJ1-2,CASRIQGGVDGYTF,TGTGCCAGCAGGATACAGGGGGGAGTGGATGGCTACACCTTC
TRBV29-1,once,-,TRBJ2-1,CSAGGRDLRAGLNEQFF,TGCAGCGCCGGGGGGCGGGACCTTCGCGCGGGGTTGAATGAGCAGTTCTTC
TRBV6-6,-,TRBD1,TRBJ2-1,CASSRTRGTGGISNEQFF,TGTGCCAGCAGTCGAACTAGGGGAACAGGGGGCATAAGCAATGAGCAGTTCTTC
TRBV18,-,-,TRBJ1-1,CASSPSGVTEAFF,TGTGCCAGCTCACCGTCGGGTGTCACTGAAGCTTTCTTT
TRBV30,-,TRBD2,TRBJ2-7,CAAETGTSRHYEQYF,TGTGCCGCAGAAACCGGGACTAGCCGCCACTACGAGCAGTACTTC
TRBV7-9,-,-,TRBJ1-5,CASSSGKASQPQHF,TGTGCCAGCAGCTCCGGGAAAGCTAGTCAGCCCCAGCATTTT
TRBV24-1,-,TRBD1,TRBJ1-2,CATSAADRGKEANYGYTF,TGTGCCACCAGTGCCGCGGACAGGGGAAAAGAGGCTAACTATGGCTACACCTTC
TRBV28,few,-,TRBJ2-2,CASRPPDSYTGELFF,TGTGCCAGCAGGCCCCCGGACAGTTACACCGGGGAGCTGTTTTTT
TRBV10-1,-,-,TRBJ1-1,CASSDRDTEAFF,TGCGCCAGCAGTGACAGGGACACTGAAGCTTTCTTT
TRBV19,-,-,TRBJ1-1,CASSNGGVWSEAFF,TGTGCCAGTAGTAACGGTGGAGTTTGGTCTGAAGCTTTCTTT
TRBV28,-,-,TRBJ2-7,CASRTTGQREQYF,TGTGCCAGCAGAACTACAGGGCAGCGCGAGCAGTACTTC
TRBV28,-,-,TRBJ1-5,CASSPPSGQPQHF,TGTGCCAGCAGCCCCCCGTCAGGCCAGCCCCAGCATTTT
TRBV7-9,-,TRBD1,TRBJ1-4,CASRKTGTGSTTNEKLFF,TGTGCCAGCAGAAAAACCGGGACAGGGTCTACGACTAATGAAAAACTGTTTTTT
TRBV27,-,TRBD1,TRBJ1-2,CASISVGGTGGAGGYTF,TGTGCCAGCATCTCAGTTGGGGGGACAGGGGGTGCGGGTGGCTACACCTTC
TRBV24-1,-,TRBD2,TRBJ2-7,CATSDLYPGTSGASSYEQYF,TGTGCCACCAGTGATCTATACCCCGGGACTAGCGGAGCCAGCTCCTACGAGCAGTACTTC
TRBV2,-,-,TRBJ1-1,CASSELTSNTEAFF,TGTGCCAGCAGTGAGCTCACTTCGAACACTGAAGCTTTCTTT
TRBV19,-,-,TRBJ2-5,CASSPGGRPETQYF,TGTGCCAGTAGCCCCGGGGGGCGCCCAGAGACCCAGTACTTC
TRBV7-9,-,-,TRBJ1-1,CASSLDQGGTEAFF,TGTGCCAGCAGCTTAGATCAGGGTGGCACTGAAGCTTTCTTT
TRBV12-5,-,TRBD2,TRBJ2-3,CASGPGGGALLTDTQYF,TGTGCTAGTGGTCCGGGCGGGGGGGCCCTCCTCACAGATACGCAGTATTTT
TRBV7-6,-,-,TRBJ1-1,CASSRSPPGAREGTEAFF,TGTGCCAGCAGCCGTTCTCCTCCGGGGGCCAGGGAGGGCACTGAAGCTTTCTTT
TRBV4-1,-,-,TRBJ2-7,CASSQEDSLFGQYF,TGCGCCAGCAGCCAAGAAGACAGCCTCTTTGGGCAGTACTTC
TRBV7-3,once,TRBD2,TRBJ2-5,CASSRAGGPEETQYF,TGTGCCAGCAGCAGAGCGGGAGGGCCTGAGGAGACCCAGTACTTC
TRBV9,-,-,TRBJ2-2,CASSVVAGELFF,TGTGCCAGCAGCGTCGTTGCCGGGGAGCTGTTTTTT
TRBV20-1,-,-,TRBJ1-5,CSASFRSNQPQHF,TGCAGTGCTAGTTTCAGGAGCAATCAGCCCCAGCATTTT
TRBV24-1,-,TRBD1,TRBJ1-2,CATSDNRGIDGYTF,TGTGCCACCAGTGATAACAGGGGTATAGATGGCTACACCTTC
TRBV3-1/TRBV3-2,-,TRBD1,TRBJ1-1,CASSRRQGFGAFF,TGTGCCAGCAGCCGCCGACAGGGGTTCGGAGCTTTCTTT
TRBV27,-,TRBD1,TRBJ2-1,CASSWGTGYNEQFF,TGTGCCAGCAGTTGGGGGACAGGGTACAATGAGCAGTTCTTC
TRBV5-4,-,TRBD2,TRBJ2-5,CASSLEGTSGGGETQYF,TGTGCCAGCAGCTTGGAAGGGACTAGCGGGGGAGGTGAGACCCAGTACTTC
TRBV27,-,TRBD2,TRBJ2-1,CASSLLAEVLSSYNEQFF,TGTGCCAGCAGTTTACTAGCGGAGGTTCTTAGCTCCTACAATGAGCAGTTCTTC
TRBV4-1,-,-,TRBJ2-1,CASSRKTGSSYNEQFF,TGCGCCAGCAGCCGCAAGACTGGGAGCTCCTACAATGAGCAGTTCTTC
TRBV5-4,-,-,TRBJ2-3,CASSGGGGLRTDTQYF,TGTGCCAGCAGCGGGGGAGGAGGATTAAGGACAGATACGCAGTATTTT
TRBV3-1/TRBV3-2,-,TRBD1,TRBJ1-2,CASSQSGTGMVGGGYTF,TGTGCCAGCAGCCAATCCGGGACAGGGATGGTCGGGGGCGGCTACACCTTC
TRBV9,-,-,TRBJ1-3,CASSVQAIGNTIYF,TGTGCCAGCAGCGTACAGGCAATTGGAAACACCATATATTTT
TRBV7-9,-,TRBD2,TRBJ2-3,CASSSPLTSGGTQYF,TGTGCCAGCAGCTCACCGTTGACTAGCGGGGGCACGCAGTATTTT
TRBV9,-,-,TRBJ2-2,CASSPSAVEAGELFF,TGTGCCAGCAGCCCCAGCGCCGTAGAGGCCGGGGAGCTGTTTTTT
TRBV27,-,-,TRBJ1-5,CASRSTGSGNQPQHF,TGTGCCAGCAGGTCAACAGGGTCGGGCAATCAGCCCCAGCATTTT